This TCR beta chain was documented in a study of blood T cell repertoires in COVID-19. Study in general: Sample material is recorded as cDNA or gDNA derived from T cells, B-cell-depleted T cells, or PBMCs.

Data came from immunoSEQ multiplex PCR; TCRdb stores just in-frame clones and leaves some out. The sample records a few hundred thousand clones, 70% to 90% being singletons. V dropped 0 bases and J dropped 2; count of bases not matched to a gene: 14. Germline CDR1 SGDLS, CDR2 YYNGEE. The CDR3 sequence is 19 residues long. Input material: peripheral blood. This TCR was sampled from a woman aged 45-59 years with acute or convalescent COVID-19. The chain employs TRBV9 and TRBJ2-3, with TRBD2 matching over 8 bases. CDR3 region: CASSVVWGGLAGYTDTQYF. In DNA form, the CDR3 reads TGTGCCAGCAGCGTAGTGTGGGGAGGGCTAGCGGGCTACACAGATACGCAGTATTTT. Using reference TRBV9 and TRBJ2-3 for the parts outside the CDR3, the full variable domain is DSGVTQTPKHLITATGQRVTLRCSPRSGDLSVYWYQQSLDQGLQFLIQYYNGEERAKGNILERFSAQQFPDLHSELNLSSLELGDSALYFCASSVVWGGLAGYTDTQYFGPGTRLTVL.